This T cell receptor beta chain was captured in a study of post-analysis software for immune sequencing data. Study context: Patients with relapsing-remitting, secondary progressive and progressive-relapsing multiple sclerosis courses were all represented. General study findings and limits: Controls significantly exceeded multiple sclerosis patients in normalized Chao1 diversity. Four to six TRBV segments were more frequent in patients than controls; TRBV5-6, TRBV5-1 and TRBV20-1 belonged to this group. When the samples were clustered directly with F measure, those that had been prepared in the same batch showed strong co-clustering.

A few counts support this clonotype. Its antigen is unknown. Presence of unique molecular identifiers characterized the TCR beta cDNA libraries. The authors obtained some 500,000 cDNA molecules from roughly 1 to 10 million T cells. Each CDR3 protein gets one entry after TCRdb re-called the PCR reads with MiXCR. The sample shows about 180,000 distinct CDR3 sequences, 25% to 35% of them seen only once. Deletions cut 1 base from V and 0 bases from J, with 19 bases between. The CDR3 is 18 residues long. Germline V lookup: CDR1 MDHEN, CDR2 SYDVKM. Sequences were obtained from blood. The source of this sequence is a girl aged 5-17 years with multiple sclerosis. This sequence joins TRBV28 and TRBJ2-7; D is undetermined. The CDR3: CASSLSAHLTLYSYEQYF. The CDR3 DNA follows: TGTGCCAGCAGTTTATCCGCCCACTTGACTTTATACTCCTACGAGCAGTACTTC. Using reference TRBV28 and TRBJ2-7 for the parts outside the CDR3, the full variable domain is DVKVTQSSRYLVKRTGEKVFLECVQDMDHENMFWYRQDPGLGLRLIYFSYDVKMKEKGDIPEGYSVSREKKERFSLILESASTNQTSMYLCASSLSAHLTLYSYEQYFGPGTRLTVT.